This T cell receptor beta chain was identified during a study of patients and donors after allogeneic stem cell transplantation. Looked up from germline, CDR1 is DFQATT and CDR2 is SNEGSKA (reference sequence). The CDR3 has 14 amino acids. V lost 7 bases to trimming and J lost 3 bases; unmatched junction nucleotides: 8. TCRdb itself ran the RT-PCR reads through MiXCR, one entry per CDR3 protein. Seen here are some 880,000 distinct CDR3 sequences, under 20% observed once, and the top ten hold under 6.5%. The origin of this receptor is a human donor who was either an allogeneic HSCT recipient or a stem cell or donor lymphocyte infusion donor (not recorded which). It is not recorded whose cells these are; they may come from a transplant donor. This chain connects TRBV20-1 to TRBJ2-3; 9 bases match TRBD2. Sequenced: blood, either unsorted or a sorted T cell fraction (not recorded which). The CDR3: CSDPLAGKTDTQYF. The CDR3 DNA is TGCAGTGACCCCCTAGCGGGAAAGACAGATACGCAGTATTTT.